Described below is a single TCR beta chain sequence and its context. Produced via immunoSEQ multiplex PCR; TCRdb's table is partial and in-frame only. In the table there are about 140,000 clones, 80% to 90% of which are singletons. This sample is part of a study of blood T cell repertoires in COVID-19. Study as a whole: In each case, the material was cDNA or gDNA derived from T cells, B-cell-depleted T cells, or PBMCs.

Allocation to cohorts depended on clinical history reported by the participants. All recovered Cohort 3 donors got two negative PCRs, got clearance, or saw symptom resolution. The CDR3 sequence is 14 residues long. Germline lookup yields CDR1 ENHRY and CDR2 SYGVKD. V was pared by 1 base and J by 2 bases, with 8 bases between. The chain combines TRBV10-3 with TRBJ2-5; D is ambiguous. The receptor was isolated from a man in his sixties who had recovered from COVID-19. Sequenced: PBMCs or T cells enriched from blood (not recorded which). In nucleotides, the CDR3 is TGTGCCATCAGTGAGTACCCGAGACAAGAGACCCAGTACTTC. It encodes CAISEYPRQETQYF.